The clone carrying this T cell receptor (beta chain) was seen ten or more times. What it recognizes is unknown. Synthesis of cDNA was accomplished via 5'RACE employing 10-nucleotide random UMIs. TCRdb re-analysed the 5' RACE reads in MiXCR, keeping a single row per CDR3 protein. The data hold around 130,000 distinct CDR3 sequences, with approximately 3.2% observed a single time. 2 million PBMCs stored at -80 C were the source of the unsorted libraries. In germline, CDR1 is MNHEY, CDR2 SMNVEV (reference sequence). The ends lost 4 bases at V and 2 bases at J; junction bases unmatched: 6. This CDR3 spans 15 amino acids. This specimen belongs to a study of neurological immune-mediated disorders. Whole-study results and caveats: None of the CDR3 amino acid sequences of expanded clones were shared across subjects, and this suggested private repertoires in all groups. One related-CDR3 cluster, found by phylogenetic grouping, held repertoires of 18 of 34 multiple sclerosis patients and is a possible signature.

Sequenced sample: PBMCs. The chain combines TRBV27 with TRBJ2-7; 9 bases match TRBD2. The origin of this receptor is a woman aged 30 to 39 with multiple sclerosis. As DNA, the CDR3 is TGTGCCAGCAGTTCGCTGGCGGGAGGGACCTACGAGCAGTACTTC. Translation gives CASSSLAGGTYEQYF.